This is a list of T cell receptor beta chains from one sample in a study of Graves' ophthalmopathy and Graves' hyperthyroidism. TCRdb ran MiXCR on the multiplex PCR reads and lists one entry per CDR3 protein. This repertoire shows 400,000 or so distinct CDR3 sequences, about 18% found once; its top ten account for 2% to 3%. Sequencing was performed on peripheral blood. The origin of the receptors is an adult woman with stable Graves' hyperthyroidism. Both conserved end residues are part of each CDR3. D genes are given only for firm matches. Size is omitted from some rows. Given values are once, few, many or a class for expanded clones.

D gene | J gene | V gene | clone size | CDR3 DNA | CDR3 protein
- | TRBJ2-7 | TRBV12-3/TRBV12-4 | many | TGTGCCAGCAGTTTATCGGGATTGGGCTACGAGCAGTACTTC | CASSLSGLGYEQYF
TRBD1 | TRBJ2-7 | TRBV18 | many | TGTGCCAGCAGCCCGGGACAGGGGTACTACGAGCAGTACTTC | CASSPGQGYYEQYF
- | TRBJ1-2 | TRBV7-2 | many | TGTGCCAGCAGCCCCGACAAGAACTATGGCTACACCTTC | CASSPDKNYGYTF
- | TRBJ2-7 | TRBV4-3 | few | TGCGCCAGCAGCCGAGGCGAGCGCGGGACCGCCTACGAGCAGTACTTC | CASSRGERGTAYEQYF
- | TRBJ1-5 | TRBV28 | many | TGTGCCAGCAGTTTAGAGAATCAGCCCCAGCATTTT | CASSLENQPQHF
TRBD1 | TRBJ2-7 | TRBV12-3/TRBV12-4 | many | TGTGCCAGCAGCCCGACAGGGGGAACCTACGAGCAGTACTTC | CASSPTGGTYEQYF
- | TRBJ1-3 | TRBV6-5 | many | TGTGCCAGCAGTTTACGATTCAGGGGAGCTGGAAACACCATATATTTT | CASSLRFRGAGNTIYF
TRBD2 | TRBJ2-7 | TRBV28 | many | TGTGCCAGCAGTCTGGGGACTAGCGGGATACGGTACTTC | CASSLGTSGIRYF
TRBD2 | TRBJ2-7 | TRBV19 | many | TGTGCCAGTAGTCAACTAGCGGGAGGGATCTACGAGCAGTACTTC | CASSQLAGGIYEQYF
TRBD2 | TRBJ2-4 | TRBV11-2 | many | TGTGCCAGCAGCTTAGGGGGACTAGCGGGAGCCAAAAACATTCAGTACTTC | CASSLGGLAGAKNIQYF
- | TRBJ1-2 | TRBV6-1 | - | TGTGCCAGCAGTGAAGCGCTCGGGAGCTATGGCTACACCTTC | CASSEALGSYGYTF
TRBD1 | TRBJ1-2 | TRBV19 | many | TGTGCCAGTACCCAGACAGGGGCCGGCTACACCTTC | CASTQTGAGYTF
- | TRBJ2-5 | TRBV29-1 | many | TGCAGCGTTCGGGCAGGCGGGGAGACCCAGTACTTC | CSVRAGGETQYF
- | TRBJ2-7 | TRBV20-1 | many | TGCAGTGCTTTGGAGGGCTACGAGCAGTACTTC | CSALEGYEQYF
- | TRBJ1-1 | TRBV28 | many | TGTGCCAGCAGTTTATCTGTTGTGACTGAAGCTTTCTTT | CASSLSVVTEAFF
- | TRBJ1-3 | TRBV28 | many | TGTGCCAGCAGTTTAACTGGAAACACCATATATTTT | CASSLTGNTIYF
- | TRBJ2-7 | TRBV4-1 | many | TGCGCCAGCAGCCCCTTGAGTGGCGAGCAGTACTTC | CASSPLSGEQYF
- | TRBJ1-5 | TRBV2 | many | TGTGCCCCCGGCAGGGAGTGTCAGCCCCAGCATTTT | CAPGRECQPQHF
TRBD2 | TRBJ2-2 | TRBV6-9 | many | TGTGCCAGCAGTTATGCCCCCCCGGGACTAGCGGGAGGAATGAACACCGGGGAGCTGTTTTTT | CASSYAPPGLAGGMNTGELFF
TRBD1 | TRBJ1-2 | TRBV12-3/TRBV12-4 | - | TGTGCCAGCAGTTTGACAGGGTATAATGGCTACACCTTC | CASSLTGYNGYTF
- | TRBJ1-2 | TRBV28 | once | TGTGCCAGCAGGGTAACAGCTAACTATGGCTACACCTTC | CASRVTANYGYTF
- | TRBJ2-3 | TRBV14 | few | TGTGCCAGCAGCCAGACGCGGGACACAGATACGCAGTATTTT | CASSQTRDTDTQYF
- | TRBJ2-7 | TRBV5-6 | - | TGTGCCAGCAGCAACCGAGGCGCGGGAGAGCAGTACTTC | CASSNRGAGEQYF
- | TRBJ2-7 | TRBV4-3 | many | TGCGCCAGCAGCCAGGGCTTCCAAAGCTCCTACGAGCAGTACTTC | CASSQGFQSSYEQYF
TRBD2 | TRBJ2-4 | TRBV12-3/TRBV12-4 | many | TGTGCCAGCAGTTTAGGACTAGCGGGAGGGCGGGGAAACATTCAGTACTTC | CASSLGLAGGRGNIQYF
- | TRBJ2-5 | TRBV9 | many | TGTGCCAGCAGCGTAGGTCTAGTGGGAGTAAAGACCCAGTACTTC | CASSVGLVGVKTQYF
TRBD1 | TRBJ2-1 | TRBV27 | - | TGTGCCAGCAGTGCTATACCGGGACAGGTGTACAATGAGCAGTTCTTC | CASSAIPGQVYNEQFF
- | TRBJ2-7 | TRBV7-9 | many | TGTGCCAGCAGCTTAGCGCGGAGGACCTACGAGCAGTACTTC | CASSLARRTYEQYF
TRBD1 | TRBJ1-2 | TRBV20-1 | many | TGCAGTGCTACTGGACAGGGGAGCTATGGCTACACCTTC | CSATGQGSYGYTF
- | TRBJ1-2 | TRBV20-1 | many | TGCAGTGCCAGTGGGTCTGGGGGGGGAAACTATGGCTACACCTTC | CSASGSGGGNYGYTF
- | TRBJ1-6 | TRBV20-1 | many | TGCAGTGCTGGGGATTCTCAAGGGGTTGGGAGTTCACCCCTCCACTTT | CSAGDSQGVGSSPLHF
- | TRBJ2-5 | TRBV6-1 | many | TGTGCCAGCAGTACCCGCTTGGGCCAAGAGACCCAGTACTTC | CASSTRLGQETQYF
TRBD1 | TRBJ1-6 | TRBV11-1 | - | TGTGCCAGCAGCTTCGGACAGGGATGGAAGAATTCACCCCTCCACTTT | CASSFGQGWKNSPLHF
TRBD2 | TRBJ2-7 | TRBV6-6 | - | TGTGCCAGCCGGGGGGGTTTTCGTTACGAGCAGTACTTC | CASRGGFRYEQYF
- | TRBJ1-1 | TRBV6-5 | - | TGTGCCAGCAGTTACTCGGTATTGCGGCGGAATTTAACTGAAGCTTTCTTT | CASSYSVLRRNLTEAFF
TRBD1 | TRBJ2-7 | TRBV12-5 | many | TGTGCTAGTGGTTTGCCAACCTCAGGGGGCTTCTACGAGCAGTACTTC | CASGLPTSGGFYEQYF
- | TRBJ1-3 | TRBV6-2/TRBV6-3 | many | TGTGCCGTACGATCGCCGCGACAGAAGGCCTCTGGAAACACCATATATTTT | CAVRSPRQKASGNTIYF
- | TRBJ2-2 | TRBV5-1 | many | TGCGCCAGCAGCCTGAACAGCGCGAACACCGGGGAGCTGTTTTTT | CASSLNSANTGELFF
TRBD1 | TRBJ1-5 | TRBV20-1 | many | TGCAGTGCTGCCCCCGGGACAGGGTGGGCTCAGCCCCAGCATTTT | CSAAPGTGWAQPQHF
- | TRBJ2-7 | TRBV10-3 | many | TGTGCCATCAGGCAGGGAATCAACGAGCAGTACTTC | CAIRQGINEQYF
- | TRBJ1-2 | TRBV29-1 | many | TGCAGCGTTGAGGGGGGGGCTGGCACCTTC | CSVEGGAGTF
TRBD2 | TRBJ2-5 | TRBV7-2 | many | TGTGCCAGCAGTCATGGCGGGACTAGGATAAAGACCCAGTACTTC | CASSHGGTRIKTQYF
- | TRBJ2-5 | TRBV2 | - | TGTGCCAGCGAGGGACTCAAATATGGGACCCAGTACTTC | CASEGLKYGTQYF
- | TRBJ2-5 | TRBV10-3 | many | TGTGCCATCAGTGAGTCGAGGGGGGGAGAGACCCAGTACTTC | CAISESRGGETQYF
TRBD2 | TRBJ2-7 | TRBV4-1 | few | TGCGCCAGCAGCCTTCGCCCGGGACTAGCGGGATGGGAGCAGTACTTC | CASSLRPGLAGWEQYF
TRBD1 | TRBJ1-1 | TRBV10-3 | many | TGTGCCATCAGGGGGGACAGGGGGGACACTGAAGCTTTCTTT | CAIRGDRGDTEAFF
TRBD2 | TRBJ2-7 | TRBV28 | many | TGTGCCAGCAGACTAGCGGGGGGCTACGAGCAGTACTTC | CASRLAGGYEQYF
- | TRBJ1-5 | TRBV12-3/TRBV12-4 | once | TGTGCCAGCAGTCCTCGACGTAGGGGTAGCAATCAGCCCCAGCATTTT | CASSPRRRGSNQPQHF
TRBD2 | TRBJ2-7 | TRBV6-2/TRBV6-3 | many | TGTGCCAGTACACTAGCGGGAGTGACCTACGAGCAGTACTTC | CASTLAGVTYEQYF
TRBD2 | TRBJ2-5 | TRBV7-8 | few | TGTGCCAGCAGCTCACGTAGACTAGCGGTTCAAGAGACCCAGTACTTC | CASSSRRLAVQETQYF
TRBD1 | TRBJ1-1 | TRBV10-3 | many | TGTGCCATCACAGGGGGGAACACTGAAGCTTTCTTT | CAITGGNTEAFF
- | TRBJ2-2 | TRBV20-1 | many | TGCAGTGCCCTATGGGAAGGGGGAGGGCCTAGCACCGGGGAGCTGTTTTTT | CSALWEGGGPSTGELFF
TRBD2 | TRBJ2-7 | TRBV4-1 | - | TGCGCCAGCAGCCACCAATGGGAGCGGGAGGCCCACGAGCAGTACTTC | CASSHQWEREAHEQYF